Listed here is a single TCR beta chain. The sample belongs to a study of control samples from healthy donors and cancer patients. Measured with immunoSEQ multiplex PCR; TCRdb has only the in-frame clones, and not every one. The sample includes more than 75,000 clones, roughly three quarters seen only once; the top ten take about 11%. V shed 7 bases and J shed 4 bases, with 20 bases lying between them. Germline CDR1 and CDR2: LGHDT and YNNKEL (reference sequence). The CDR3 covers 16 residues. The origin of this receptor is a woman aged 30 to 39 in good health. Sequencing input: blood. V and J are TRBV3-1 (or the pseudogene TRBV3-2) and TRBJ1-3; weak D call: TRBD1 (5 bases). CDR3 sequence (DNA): TGTGCCAGCACACTCGGCCCAGCTAAGGGGGGAAACACCATATATTTT. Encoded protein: CASTLGPAKGGNTIYF.